These T cell receptor beta chains were read from a single sample in a study of CD8 T cells in Susac syndrome. TCRdb itself ran the immunoSEQ multiplex PCR reads through MiXCR, one entry per CDR3 protein. The sample shows under 200,000 distinct CDR3 sequences, roughly 95% of them seen only once. Material: CD4+ T cells from PBMCs. The receptors here all came from a human donor with Susac syndrome. CDR3s include the opening cysteine and the closing phenylalanine or tryptophan. The D gene is left open where the match is weak. Size values are once, few and many counts, or a class for expanded clones, and some rows have none.

d_gene: .
j_gene: TRBJ1-2
v_gene: TRBV30
abundance: .
CDR3aa: CAWSDPRADYGYTF
CDR3nt: TGTGCCTGGAGCGACCCGAGGGCGGACTATGGCTACACCTTC

d_gene: .
j_gene: TRBJ2-7
v_gene: TRBV4-1
abundance: .
CDR3aa: CASSQERLANRPYEQYF
CDR3nt: TGCGCCAGCAGCCAAGAACGGCTAGCTAATCGCCCCTACGAGCAGTACTTC

d_gene: .
j_gene: TRBJ2-1
v_gene: TRBV5-1
abundance: .
CDR3aa: CASSSTGSSSYNEQFF
CDR3nt: TGCGCCAGCAGCTCCACAGGGTCTAGCTCCTACAATGAGCAGTTCTTC

d_gene: TRBD2
j_gene: TRBJ2-1
v_gene: TRBV20-1
abundance: .
CDR3aa: CSAERGVSYNEQFF
CDR3nt: TGCAGTGCTGAGCGGGGGGTCTCCTACAATGAGCAGTTCTTC

d_gene: .
j_gene: TRBJ1-3
v_gene: TRBV7-9
abundance: .
CDR3aa: CASSFPGRGNTIYF
CDR3nt: TGTGCCAGCAGCTTCCCAGGACGGGGAAACACCATATATTTT

d_gene: .
j_gene: TRBJ2-2
v_gene: TRBV29-1
abundance: .
CDR3aa: CSVAGARGTGELFF
CDR3nt: TGCAGCGTTGCTGGGGCCCGGGGCACCGGGGAGCTGTTTTTT

d_gene: .
j_gene: TRBJ2-7
v_gene: TRBV28
abundance: few
CDR3aa: CASSAGAEAWYF
CDR3nt: TGTGCCAGCAGTGCTGGAGCGGAGGCGTGGTACTTC

d_gene: TRBD1
j_gene: TRBJ1-1
v_gene: TRBV11-2
abundance: few
CDR3aa: CASSPDRATEAFF
CDR3nt: TGTGCCAGCAGCCCGGACAGGGCCACTGAAGCTTTCTTT

d_gene: TRBD1
j_gene: TRBJ2-2
v_gene: TRBV7-8
abundance: .
CDR3aa: CASSLGTGYTGELFF
CDR3nt: TGTGCCAGCAGCTTAGGGACAGGGTACACCGGGGAGCTGTTTTTT

d_gene: TRBD1
j_gene: TRBJ1-2
v_gene: TRBV20-1
abundance: once
CDR3aa: CSASTGTGGNYGYTF
CDR3nt: TGCAGTGCTAGTACCGGGACAGGGGGGAACTATGGCTACACCTTC

d_gene: TRBD2
j_gene: TRBJ2-1
v_gene: TRBV5-4
abundance: .
CDR3aa: CASSLRSGGNNEQFF
CDR3nt: TGTGCCAGCAGCTTGCGTAGCGGGGGCAACAATGAGCAGTTCTTC